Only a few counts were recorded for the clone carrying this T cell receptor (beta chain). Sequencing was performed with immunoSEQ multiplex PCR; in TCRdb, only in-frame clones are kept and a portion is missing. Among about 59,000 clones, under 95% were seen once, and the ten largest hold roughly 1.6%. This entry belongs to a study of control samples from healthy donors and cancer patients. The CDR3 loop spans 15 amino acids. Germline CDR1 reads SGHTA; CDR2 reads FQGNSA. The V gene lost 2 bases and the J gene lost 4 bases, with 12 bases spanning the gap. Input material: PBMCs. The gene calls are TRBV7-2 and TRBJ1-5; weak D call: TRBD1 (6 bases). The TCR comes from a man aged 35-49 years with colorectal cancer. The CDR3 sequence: CASSLNGQGNQPQHF. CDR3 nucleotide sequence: TGTGCCAGCAGCTTAAATGGGCAGGGGAATCAGCCCCAGCATTTT. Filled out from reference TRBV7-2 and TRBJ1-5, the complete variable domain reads GAGVSQSPSNKVTEKGKDVELRCDPISGHTALYWYRQSLGQGLEFLIYFQGNSAPDKSGLPSDRFSAERTGGSVSTLTIQRTQQEDSAVYLCASSLNGQGNQPQHFGDGTRLSIL.